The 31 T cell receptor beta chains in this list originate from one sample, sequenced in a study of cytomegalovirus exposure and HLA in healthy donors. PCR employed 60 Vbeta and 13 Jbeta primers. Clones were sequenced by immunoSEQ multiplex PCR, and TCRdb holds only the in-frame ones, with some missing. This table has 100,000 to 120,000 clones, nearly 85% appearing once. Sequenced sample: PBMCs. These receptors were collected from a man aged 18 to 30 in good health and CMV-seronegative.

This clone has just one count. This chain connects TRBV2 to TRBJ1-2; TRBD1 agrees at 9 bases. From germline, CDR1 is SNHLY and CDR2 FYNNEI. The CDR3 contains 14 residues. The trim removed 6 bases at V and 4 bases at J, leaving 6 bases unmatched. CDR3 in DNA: TGTGCCAGCAGGCCCGGACAGGGGAGCTATGGCTACACCTTC. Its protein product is CASRPGQGSYGYTF.

This CDR3 reads CASSPGRVDRNTEAFF. The CDR3 nucleotides read TGTGCCAGCTCACCCGGAAGGGTGGACAGGAACACTGAAGCTTTCTTT. V and J are TRBV18 and TRBJ1-1; weak D call: TRBD1 (6 bases). The V end was cut by 3 bases, the J end by 1 base, with 15 bases between. The CDR3 is made up of 16 amino acids. Germline values: CDR1 KGHSH, CDR2 LQKENI.

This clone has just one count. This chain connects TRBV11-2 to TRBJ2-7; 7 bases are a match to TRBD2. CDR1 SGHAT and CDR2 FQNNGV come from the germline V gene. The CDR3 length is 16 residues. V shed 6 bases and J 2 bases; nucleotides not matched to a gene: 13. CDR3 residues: CASSILRLALTYEQYF. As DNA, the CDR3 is TGTGCCAGCAGTATATTGAGACTAGCTCTTACCTACGAGCAGTACTTC.

The CDR3 bases are TGTGCCAGCAGCTTGACGGGGATGACTGCCGGGGAGCTGTTTTTT. Translated: CASSLTGMTAGELFF. The gene calls are TRBV5-4 and TRBJ2-2, with a weak D call TRBD2 (5 bases). The CDR3 contains 15 residues. Trimming took 1 base from V and 6 from J, leaving 13 bases between them. Germline V lookup: CDR1 SGHNT, CDR2 YYREEE (reference sequence).

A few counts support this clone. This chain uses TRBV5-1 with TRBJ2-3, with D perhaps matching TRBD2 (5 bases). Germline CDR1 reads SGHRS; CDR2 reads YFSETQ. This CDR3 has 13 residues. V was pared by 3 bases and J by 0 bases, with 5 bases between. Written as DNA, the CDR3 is TGCGCCAGCAGCTCGGGGAGCACAGATACGCAGTATTTT. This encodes CASSSGSTDTQYF.

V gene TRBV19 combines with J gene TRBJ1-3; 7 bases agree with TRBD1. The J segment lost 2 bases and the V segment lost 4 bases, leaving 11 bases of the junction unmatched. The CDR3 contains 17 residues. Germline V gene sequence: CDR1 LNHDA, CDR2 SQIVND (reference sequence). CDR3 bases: TGTGCCAGTAGTAAGGGGGGACAGTCTTATACTGGAAACACCATATATTTT. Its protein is CASSKGGQSYTGNTIYF.

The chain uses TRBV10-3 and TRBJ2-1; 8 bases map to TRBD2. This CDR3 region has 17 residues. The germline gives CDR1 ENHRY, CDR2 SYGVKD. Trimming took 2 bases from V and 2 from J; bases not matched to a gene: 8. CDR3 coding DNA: TGTGCCATCAGTGAGGGAACGGGAGGGTTTACCTACAATGAGCAGTTCTTC. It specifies CAISEGTGGFTYNEQFF.

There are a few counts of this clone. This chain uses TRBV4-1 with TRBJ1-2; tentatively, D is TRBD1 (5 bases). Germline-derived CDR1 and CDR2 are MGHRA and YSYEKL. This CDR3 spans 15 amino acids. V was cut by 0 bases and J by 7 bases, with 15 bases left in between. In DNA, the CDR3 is TGCGCCAGCAGCCAAGAAGCGGGGCGCCCCCCTGGCTACACCTTC. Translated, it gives CASSQEAGRPPGYTF.

This chain's CDR3 is CASSSGINEKLFF. The DNA for the CDR3 is TGCGCCAGCAGCTCAGGGATTAATGAAAAACTGTTTTTT. The chain combines TRBV5-1 with TRBJ1-4; D perhaps matches TRBD1 (5 bases). The V end lost 3 bases, the J end lost 4 bases, and 7 bases lay between the germline ends. This CDR3 region has 13 residues. In germline, CDR1 is SGHRS, CDR2 YFSETQ.

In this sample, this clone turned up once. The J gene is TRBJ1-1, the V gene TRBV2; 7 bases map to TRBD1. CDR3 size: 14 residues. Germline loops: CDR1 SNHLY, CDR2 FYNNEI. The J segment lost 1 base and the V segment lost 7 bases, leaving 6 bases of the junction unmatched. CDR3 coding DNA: TGTGCCAGCAACCGACAGGGCGGGAACACTGAAGCTTTCTTT. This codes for CASNRQGGNTEAFF.

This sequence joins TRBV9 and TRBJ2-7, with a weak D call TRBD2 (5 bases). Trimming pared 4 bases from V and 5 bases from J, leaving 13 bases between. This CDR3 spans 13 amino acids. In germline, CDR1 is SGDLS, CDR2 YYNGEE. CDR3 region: CASSPWESHEQYF. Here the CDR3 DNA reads TGTGCCAGCAGCCCCTGGGAGTCCCACGAGCAGTACTTC.

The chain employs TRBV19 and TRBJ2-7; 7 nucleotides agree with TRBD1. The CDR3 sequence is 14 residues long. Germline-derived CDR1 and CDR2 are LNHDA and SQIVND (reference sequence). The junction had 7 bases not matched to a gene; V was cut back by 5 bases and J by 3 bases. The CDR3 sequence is CASSDPGQYYEQYF. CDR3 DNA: TGTGCCAGTAGTGACCCGGGACAGTACTACGAGCAGTACTTC.

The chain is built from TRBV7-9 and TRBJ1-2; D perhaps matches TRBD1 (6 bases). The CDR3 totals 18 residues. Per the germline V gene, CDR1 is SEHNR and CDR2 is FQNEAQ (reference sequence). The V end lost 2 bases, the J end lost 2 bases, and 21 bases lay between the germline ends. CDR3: CASSLSYEGGTENYGYTF. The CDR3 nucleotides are TGTGCCAGCAGCTTATCCTATGAGGGGGGGACCGAGAACTATGGCTACACCTTC.

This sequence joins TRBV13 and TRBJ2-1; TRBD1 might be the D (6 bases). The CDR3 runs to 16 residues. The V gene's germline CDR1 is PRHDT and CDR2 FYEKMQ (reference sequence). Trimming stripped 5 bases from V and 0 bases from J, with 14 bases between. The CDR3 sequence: CASSLRRGSSYNEQFF. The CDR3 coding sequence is TGTGCCAGCAGCCTACGTAGGGGGAGCTCCTACAATGAGCAGTTCTTC.

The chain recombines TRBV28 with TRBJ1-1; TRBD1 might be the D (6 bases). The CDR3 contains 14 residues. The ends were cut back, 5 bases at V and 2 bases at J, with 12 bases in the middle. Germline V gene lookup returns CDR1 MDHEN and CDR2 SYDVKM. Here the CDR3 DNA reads TGTGCCAGCAGTCCACAGGGTAGTAACACTGAAGCTTTCTTT. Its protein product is CASSPQGSNTEAFF.

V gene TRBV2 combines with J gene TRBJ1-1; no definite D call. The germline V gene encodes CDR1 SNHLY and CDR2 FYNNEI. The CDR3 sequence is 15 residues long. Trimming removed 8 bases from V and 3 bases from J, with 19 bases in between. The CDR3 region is CASVQKGGADTEAFF. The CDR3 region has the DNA TGTGCCAGCGTACAAAAGGGAGGAGCAGACACTGAAGCTTTCTTT. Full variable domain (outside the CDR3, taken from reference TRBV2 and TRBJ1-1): EPEVTQTPSHQVTQMGQEVILRCVPISNHLYFYWYRQILGQKVEFLVSFYNNEISEKSEIFDDQFSVERPDGSNFTLKIRSTKLEDSAMYFCASVQKGGADTEAFFGQGTRLTVV.

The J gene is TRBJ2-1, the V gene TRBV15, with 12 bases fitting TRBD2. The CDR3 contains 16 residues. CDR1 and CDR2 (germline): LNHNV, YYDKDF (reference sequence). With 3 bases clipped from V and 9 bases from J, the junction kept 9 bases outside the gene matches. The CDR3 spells CATSSLAGGLWGEQFF. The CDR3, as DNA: TGTGCCACCAGCAGTCTAGCGGGAGGGCTATGGGGTGAGCAGTTCTTC.

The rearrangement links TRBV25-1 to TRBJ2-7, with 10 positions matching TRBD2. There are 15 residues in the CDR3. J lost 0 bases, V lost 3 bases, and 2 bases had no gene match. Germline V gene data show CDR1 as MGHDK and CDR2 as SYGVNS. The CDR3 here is CASSDTSGNSYEQYF. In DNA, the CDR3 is TGTGCCAGCAGTGACACTAGCGGGAACTCCTACGAGCAGTACTTC.

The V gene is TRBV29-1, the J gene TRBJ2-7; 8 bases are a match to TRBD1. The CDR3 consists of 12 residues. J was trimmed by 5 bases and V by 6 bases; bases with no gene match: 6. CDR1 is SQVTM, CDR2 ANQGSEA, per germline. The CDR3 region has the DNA TGCAGCGTGGGGGGACAGGTCAACGAGCAGTACTTC. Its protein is CSVGGQVNEQYF.

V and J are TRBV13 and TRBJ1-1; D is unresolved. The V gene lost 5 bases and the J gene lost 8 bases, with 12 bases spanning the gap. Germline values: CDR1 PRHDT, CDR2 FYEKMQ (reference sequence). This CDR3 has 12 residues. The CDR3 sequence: CASSASSGEAFF. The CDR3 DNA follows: TGTGCCAGCAGCGCCTCATCCGGGGAAGCTTTCTTT.

In DNA form, the CDR3 reads TGTGCCAGCAGCAAAAATTCCGGGAAAGAGACCCAGTACTTC. Amino acids: CASSKNSGKETQYF. The V gene is TRBV21-1, the J gene TRBJ2-5; TRBD2 reflects the table's D call only, with no check against the DNA. TRBV21-1 constitutes a pseudogene. The CDR3 contains 14 residues.

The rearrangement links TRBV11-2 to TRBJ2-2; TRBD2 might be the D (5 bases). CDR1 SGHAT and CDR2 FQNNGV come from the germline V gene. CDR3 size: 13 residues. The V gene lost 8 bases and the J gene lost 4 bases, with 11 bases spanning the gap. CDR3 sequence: CASGVGSTGELFF. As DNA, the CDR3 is TGTGCCAGCGGGGTGGGGAGCACCGGGGAGCTGTTTTTT.

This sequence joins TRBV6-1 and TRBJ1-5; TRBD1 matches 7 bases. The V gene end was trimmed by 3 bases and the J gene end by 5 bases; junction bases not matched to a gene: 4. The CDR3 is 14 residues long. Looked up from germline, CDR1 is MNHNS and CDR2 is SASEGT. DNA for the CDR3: TGTGCCAGCAGTGAGAGGGACAGCTATCAGCCCCAGCATTTT. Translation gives CASSERDSYQPQHF.

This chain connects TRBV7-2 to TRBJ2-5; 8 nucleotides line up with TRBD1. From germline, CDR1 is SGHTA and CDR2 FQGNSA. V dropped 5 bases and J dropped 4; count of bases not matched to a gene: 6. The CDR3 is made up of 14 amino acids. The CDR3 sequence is CASSLRTGRETQYF. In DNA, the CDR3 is TGTGCCAGCAGCCTTCGGACAGGGCGAGAGACCCAGTACTTC.

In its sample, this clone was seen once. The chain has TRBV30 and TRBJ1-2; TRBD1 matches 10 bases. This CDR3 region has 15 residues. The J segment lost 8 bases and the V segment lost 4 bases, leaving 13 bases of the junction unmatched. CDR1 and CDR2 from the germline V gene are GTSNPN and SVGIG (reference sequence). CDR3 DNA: TGTGCCTGGACCTCATCCCCCGGGACAGGGGAAGGCTACACCTTC. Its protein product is CAWTSSPGTGEGYTF.

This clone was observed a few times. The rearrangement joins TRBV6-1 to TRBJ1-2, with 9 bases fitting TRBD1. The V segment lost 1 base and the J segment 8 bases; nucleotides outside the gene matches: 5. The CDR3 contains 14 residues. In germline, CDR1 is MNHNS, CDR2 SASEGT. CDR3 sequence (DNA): TGTGCCAGCAGTGAAGAGGGGACAGGGCTCGGCTACACCTTC. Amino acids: CASSEEGTGLGYTF.

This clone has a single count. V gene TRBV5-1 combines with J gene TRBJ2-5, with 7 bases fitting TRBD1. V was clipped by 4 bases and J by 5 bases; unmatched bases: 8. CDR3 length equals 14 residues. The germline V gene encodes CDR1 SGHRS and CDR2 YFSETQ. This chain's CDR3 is CASSAGQDEETQYF. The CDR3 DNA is TGCGCCAGCAGCGCAGGACAGGACGAGGAGACCCAGTACTTC.

The chain's CDR3 is CASHSDRGWGELFF. The CDR3 DNA sequence: TGTGCCAGCCACTCAGACAGGGGCTGGGGGGAGCTGTTTTTT. This rearrangement joins TRBV4-2 to TRBJ2-2; 8 bases fit TRBD1. Per the germline V gene, CDR1 is LGHNA and CDR2 is YNFKEQ. The V gene end was trimmed by 8 bases and the J gene end by 8 bases; junction bases not matched to a gene: 10. The CDR3 has 14 residues.

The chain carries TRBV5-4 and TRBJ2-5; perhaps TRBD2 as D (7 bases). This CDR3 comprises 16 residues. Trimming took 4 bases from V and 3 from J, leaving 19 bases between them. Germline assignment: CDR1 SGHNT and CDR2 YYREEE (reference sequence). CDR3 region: CASSPRGGSGKETQYF. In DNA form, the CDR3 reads TGTGCCAGCAGCCCTAGGGGGGGTAGCGGTAAAGAGACCCAGTACTTC. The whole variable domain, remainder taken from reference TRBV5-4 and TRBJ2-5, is ETGVTQSPTHLIKTRGQQVTLRCSSQSGHNTVSWYQQALGQGPQFIFQYYREEENGRGNFPPRFSGLQFPNYSSELNVNALELDDSALYLCASSPRGGSGKETQYFGPGTRLLVL.

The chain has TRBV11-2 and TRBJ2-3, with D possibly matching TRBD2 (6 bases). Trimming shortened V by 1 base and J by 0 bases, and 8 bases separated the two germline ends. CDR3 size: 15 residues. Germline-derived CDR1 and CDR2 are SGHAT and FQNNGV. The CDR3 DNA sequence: TGTGCCAGCAGCTTAGGCGGGATCAGCACAGATACGCAGTATTTT. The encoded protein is CASSLGGISTDTQYF.

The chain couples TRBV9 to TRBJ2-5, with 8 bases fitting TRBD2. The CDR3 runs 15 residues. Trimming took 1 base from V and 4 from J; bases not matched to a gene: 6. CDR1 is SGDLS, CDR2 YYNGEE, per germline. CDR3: CASSVSGGVGETQYF. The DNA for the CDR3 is TGTGCCAGCAGCGTAAGCGGGGGAGTTGGAGAGACCCAGTACTTC. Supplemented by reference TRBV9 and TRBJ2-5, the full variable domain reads DSGVTQTPKHLITATGQRVTLRCSPRSGDLSVYWYQQSLDQGLQFLIQYYNGEERAKGNILERFSAQQFPDLHSELNLSSLELGDSALYFCASSVSGGVGETQYFGPGTRLLVL.